The 9 T cell receptor beta chains below were found in one sample sequenced in a study of tumor-infiltrating lymphocytes in primary liver carcinoma. Co-extracted RNA and DNA came from about 19-30 mg of unsorted bulk tissue. With a constant-region primer, TCR beta cDNA was made from approximately 520 ng of total RNA. ARM-PCR, slightly modified, supplied the TCR beta libraries through three nested multiplex PCR rounds. The first two PCR rounds used TRBV1-TRBV30 forward primers with a C-beta reverse primer, 10 cycles each. MiXCR, applied by TCRdb to the multiplex PCR reads, yields one record per CDR3 protein. Among around 25,000 distinct CDR3 sequences listed, 60% to 85% were seen once. The sample comprised liver tumor tissue from sampling region 3. The subset: tumor region T3, left-lateral pole. The receptor set was obtained from a man between 35 and 55 years old with primary liver carcinoma and hepatitis B virus infection.

This clonotype was seen just once. The junction departs from germline at one end; a sequencing error may be responsible. The chain's CDR3 is CASSLDPWSSGGRETQYF. DNA for the CDR3: TGTGCCAGCAGCTTAGATCCGTGGTCTAGCGGGGGAAGAGAGACCCAGTACTTT. The chain recombines TRBV11-2 with TRBJ2-5; 10 nucleotides agree with TRBD2. This CDR3 spans 18 amino acids. Germline CDR1 is SGHAT and CDR2 is FQNNGV.

V is TRBV4-2 and J is TRBJ2-7; 16 bases agree with TRBD2. The CDR3 contains 18 residues. V was pared by 6 bases and J by 6 bases, with 14 bases of the junction left unmatched. Germline CDR1 and CDR2: LGHNA and YNFKEQ. CDR3 region: CASSGRRGLAGGPREQYF. The DNA for the CDR3 is TGTGCCAGCAGTGGAAGACGGGGACTAGCGGGAGGGCCACGCGAGCAGTACTTC.

The chain uses TRBV7-6 and TRBJ2-3, with D uncertain. This CDR3 region has 14 residues. Trimming removed 3 bases from V and 5 bases from J, with 12 bases in between. From germline, CDR1 is SGHVS and CDR2 FNYEAQ. The CDR3 DNA follows: TGTGCCAGCAGCTTGCGAGCCTTGAAAGATACGCAGTATTTT. Translated: CASSLRALKDTQYF. Filled out from reference TRBV7-6 and TRBJ2-3, the complete variable domain reads GAGVSQSPRYKVTKRGQDVALRCDPISGHVSLYWYRQALGQGPEFLTYFNYEAQQDKSGLPNDRFSAERPEGSISTLTIQRTEQRDSAMYRCASSLRALKDTQYFGPGTRLTVL.

As for this clonotype: The CDR3 ends on some other residue instead of the conserved phenylalanine or tryptophan, so this is likely a read error. The chain carries TRBV10-3 and TRBJ2-7, with D possibly TRBD2 on 5 matching bases. The CDR3 consists of 14 residues. Germline lookup yields CDR1 ENHRY and CDR2 SYGVKD. This chain's CDR3 is CGTSDTLTTYEQYL. CDR3 nucleotides: TGTGGCACCTCTGACACCTTGACTACCTACGAGCAGTACTTA.

On this clonotype itself: An end of the junction differs from the germline gene, which may be a read error. The chain carries TRBV11-2 and TRBJ1-1, with D unresolved. The length of the CDR3 is 13 residues. The germline gives CDR1 SGHAT, CDR2 FQNNGV. The CDR3 region is CVSSLVDKTEAFF. The CDR3 DNA sequence: TGTGTCAGCAGCTTGGTAGATAAGACTGAAGCTTTCTTT.

With regard to this clonotype: Sequence at one end of the junction differs from germline and may be a read error. This chain joins TRBV5-5 and TRBJ1-1; TRBD1 matches at 9 bases. Per the germline V gene, CDR1 is SGHKS and CDR2 is YYEKEE (reference sequence). CDR3 length: 16 amino acids. The CDR3 DNA sequence: TGTGCCAGCAGTTTGGCCGCGGGGACAGGGAAGACTGAAGCTTTCTTT. Translating it yields CASSLAAGTGKTEAFF. The full variable domain, with the rest looked up from reference TRBV5-5 and TRBJ1-1, is DAGVTQSPTHLIKTRGQQVTLRCSPISGHKSVSWYQQVLGQGPQFIFQYYEKEERGRGNFPDRFSARQFPNYSSELNVNALLLGDSALYLCASSLAAGTGKTEAFFGQGTRLTVV.

Many counts were recorded for this clonotype. The chain links TRBV12-3 or TRBV12-4 to TRBJ2-2; 10 positions match TRBD2. Trimming removed 8 bases from V and 7 bases from J; junction bases left unmatched: 1. The length of the CDR3 is 12 residues. The CDR3, as DNA: TGTGCCAGCGAGCGGGGGGGCGGGGAGCTGTTTTTT. This encodes CASERGGGELFF.

J is TRBJ2-5 and V is TRBV11-2, with D maybe TRBD2 (6 bases). Germline V gene data show CDR1 as SGHAT and CDR2 as FQNNGV. This CDR3 comprises 16 residues. V lost 5 bases and J 3 bases, leaving 19 bases between the germline ends. CDR3 sequence reads: CASSQTPDGSKETQYF. Written as DNA, the CDR3 is TGTGCCAGCAGCCAAACTCCCGACGGGAGTAAAGAGACCCAGTACTTC.

The chain has TRBV10-3 and TRBJ1-5; D gene uncertain. CDR1 ENHRY and CDR2 SYGVKD come from the germline V gene. The CDR3 is 14 residues long. Trimming removed 9 bases from V and 5 bases from J, with 17 bases in between. In nucleotides, the CDR3 is TGTGCCATATGTGAGTGTGAGGGCGATCAGCCCCAGCATTTT. Protein: CAICECEGDQPQHF.